Each of the 16 T cell receptor beta chains below was sequenced from the same sample in a study of identical twins. TCRdb re-derived calls from the 5' RACE reads in MiXCR, one entry per CDR3 protein. The sample lists hundreds of thousands of distinct CDR3 sequences, over 8.5% seen once, with around 0.98% in the top ten. These data were also reused for a study on yellow fever vaccine responses in identical twins.

Source material: PBMCs. The source of these receptors is a woman in her late teens or twenties in good health.

This clonotype was detected a few times. The V call is TRBV4-1, the J call TRBJ2-5; 7 nucleotides line up with TRBD2. Germline values: CDR1 MGHRA, CDR2 YSYEKL. Trimming cost V 0 bases and J 3 bases; bases outside gene matches: 4. This CDR3 comprises 15 residues. The CDR3 DNA is TGCGCCAGCAGCCAAGAGTGGCTAGCGGAAGAGACCCAGTACTTC. As protein: CASSQEWLAEETQYF.

This clonotype was seen a handful of times. V is TRBV2 and J is TRBJ2-3; TRBD2 matches 9 bases. The junction had 9 bases not matched to a gene; V was cut back by 2 bases and J by 3 bases. CDR3 length: 17 residues. Germline V gives CDR1 SNHLY, CDR2 FYNNEI. For the CDR3, the DNA is TGTGCCAGCAGTGAATGGGGCGGGGGGGCCTCGACAGATACGCAGTATTTT. Translation: CASSEWGGGASTDTQYF.

The chain joins TRBV4-1 to TRBJ2-7; no clear D gene. Trimming stripped 0 bases from V and 0 bases from J, with 9 bases between. From germline, CDR1 is MGHRA and CDR2 YSYEKL. The CDR3 length is 15 residues. CDR3 protein: CASSQDPSSSYEQYF. The CDR3 nucleotides are TGCGCCAGCAGCCAAGACCCCTCAAGCTCCTACGAGCAGTACTTC.

The chain uses TRBV14 and TRBJ2-1; 7 bases map to TRBD2. The CDR3 runs 19 residues. The germline gives CDR1 SGHDN, CDR2 FVKESK. V shed 3 bases and J 0 bases; nucleotides not matched to a gene: 14. The chain's CDR3 is CASSHLPGRGLSSYNEQFF. CDR3 DNA sequence: TGTGCCAGCAGCCACCTCCCTGGGAGGGGCCTTAGCTCCTACAATGAGCAGTTCTTC.

This clonotype was seen only a few times. The gene calls are TRBV12-3 or TRBV12-4 and TRBJ2-7; 7 nucleotides align to TRBD2. There are 16 residues in the CDR3. The trim removed 6 bases at V and 3 bases at J, leaving 14 bases unmatched. As DNA, the CDR3 is TGTGCCAGCAGCCTCGGGCTAGCGGCCAATCGCTACGAGCAGTACTTC. Translation gives CASSLGLAANRYEQYF.

A few counts support this clonotype. The gene calls are TRBV15 and TRBJ2-7; unclear D gene. This CDR3 is 14 amino acids long. With 0 bases removed from V and 3 bases from J, the gap between germline ends came to 9 bases. Germline-derived CDR1 and CDR2 are LNHNV and YYDKDF (reference sequence). CDR3 residues: CATSRDQQFYEQYF. CDR3 sequence (DNA): TGTGCCACCAGCAGAGATCAACAGTTCTACGAGCAGTACTTC.

The gene calls are TRBV19 and TRBJ2-7, with a weak D call TRBD2 (6 bases). V lost 2 bases and J lost 0, with 14 bases in between. Germline-derived CDR1 and CDR2 are LNHDA and SQIVND (reference sequence). The CDR3 totals 16 residues. The CDR3 nucleotides read TGTGCCAGTAGTATACACTCGGGCGGGACCTCCTACGAGCAGTACTTC. Its protein is CASSIHSGGTSYEQYF.

This clonotype has just a few counts. The rearrangement joins TRBV12-3 or TRBV12-4 to TRBJ2-2; a weak D match, TRBD1 (6 bases). V was pared by 4 bases and J by 0 bases, with 12 bases between. The CDR3 is 16 amino acids. CDR3 region: CASSSHRDANTGELFF. CDR3 DNA sequence: TGTGCCAGCAGTTCCCACAGGGACGCGAACACCGGGGAGCTGTTTTTT.

This clonotype was seen a handful of times. V usage is TRBV28 and J usage is TRBJ2-7; tentatively, D is TRBD1 (6 bases). Trimming took 4 bases from V and 0 from J, leaving 16 bases between them. Germline values: CDR1 MDHEN, CDR2 SYDVKM. The CDR3 sequence is 16 residues long. CDR3: CASSSLAGVSSYEQYF. The CDR3 nucleotides read TGTGCCAGCAGTTCTCTAGCAGGGGTAAGCTCCTACGAGCAGTACTTC.

Many counts were recorded for this clonotype. J is TRBJ2-1 and V is TRBV12-3 or TRBV12-4; D gene ambiguous. The CDR3 has 14 residues. V shed 1 base and J shed 0 bases, with 4 bases lying between them. As DNA, the CDR3 is TGTGCCAGCAGTTTAGGCCCCTCCTACAATGAGCAGTTCTTC. It codes for CASSLGPSYNEQFF.

This clonotype was counted at least ten times. The chain couples TRBV7-3 to TRBJ2-1, with 9 positions matching TRBD1. The germline gives CDR1 SGHTA, CDR2 FQGTGA. The V and J ends lost 5 bases and 1 base, in that order; junction bases with no gene match: 6. The CDR3 has 16 amino acids. Written as DNA, the CDR3 is TGTGCCAGCAGCAGCGCCGGGACAGGGTCCTACAATGAGCAGTTCTTC. Residues: CASSSAGTGSYNEQFF.

This clonotype was counted only a few times. The rearrangement joins TRBV7-8 to TRBJ2-1; TRBD1 matches 7 bases. J lost 4 bases, V lost 9 bases, and 6 bases had no gene match. Germline V gene sequence: CDR1 SGHVS, CDR2 FQNEAQ. The CDR3 covers 13 residues. The CDR3 nucleotides read TGTGCCAGGATCACAGGGGTATACAATGAGCAGTTCTTC. It specifies CARITGVYNEQFF.

This clonotype was counted ten times or more. V and J are TRBV12-3 or TRBV12-4 and TRBJ2-1; 14 bases are shared with TRBD2. The CDR3 contains 16 residues. V dropped 2 bases and J dropped 6; count of bases not matched to a gene: 3. CDR3 sequence: CASSLKGLAGGNEQFF. CDR3 sequence (DNA): TGTGCCAGCAGTTTAAAAGGACTAGCGGGGGGCAATGAGCAGTTCTTC.

This clonotype appeared many times. J is TRBJ2-7 and V is TRBV7-2; 9 bases agree with TRBD2. Germline trimming cut 1 base from V and 4 bases from J; bases unmatched to any gene: 5. Germline CDR1 and CDR2: SGHTA and FQGNSA. The CDR3 sequence is 15 residues long. The CDR3 loop is CASSLDGAGGYEQYF. The CDR3 DNA reads TGTGCCAGCAGCTTAGATGGAGCGGGAGGATACGAGCAGTACTTC.

In this sample, this clonotype turned up many times. This sequence joins TRBV3-1 and TRBJ2-1, with 7 bases lining up with TRBD2. V gave up 4 bases and J gave up 3 bases; unmatched junction bases: 9. The CDR3 is made up of 16 amino acids. The V gene's germline CDR1 is LGHDT and CDR2 YNNKEL (reference sequence). The CDR3 region has the DNA TGTGCCAGCAGCCCAGATTCTAGCGGCCTCTACAATGAGCAGTTCTTC. The encoded protein is CASSPDSSGLYNEQFF.

The chain uses TRBV29-1 and TRBJ2-3, with D tentatively TRBD1 or TRBD2 (5 bases each). The V end lost 4 bases, the J end lost 2 bases, and 19 bases lay between the germline ends. CDR1 is SQVTM and CDR2 is ANQGSEA in the germline V gene. This CDR3 comprises 16 residues. The CDR3 protein is CSVGGEGTAFTDTQYF. As DNA, the CDR3 is TGCAGCGTTGGAGGGGAAGGCACAGCCTTCACAGATACGCAGTATTTT.